This entry lists 30 T cell receptor beta chains sequenced from one sample in a study of CDR3 diversity in severe acne. Using its own MiXCR run on the PCR reads, TCRdb lists one record per CDR3 protein. This sample carries 97,000 or so distinct CDR3 sequences, 51% of them seen once, and the ten largest clones take roughly 12%. Sequences were obtained from blood. The receptor set was obtained from a male donor with acne.

The V call is TRBV4-1, the J call TRBJ2-5; 15 nucleotides agree with TRBD2. The germline V gene has CDR1 MGHRA and CDR2 YSYEKL. V lost 0 bases and J lost 2; bases outside the gene matches: 4. The CDR3 has 18 residues. The CDR3 sequence: CASSQDLGLAGGQETQYF. CDR3 bases: TGCGCCAGCAGCCAAGACCTAGGACTAGCGGGAGGGCAAGAGACCCAGTACTTC.

As for this clonotype: One junction end does not reproduce the germline sequence, and a read error may be involved. The rearrangement links TRBV29-1 to TRBJ2-1; tentative D call: TRBD2 (7 bases). Germline CDR1 and CDR2: SQVTM and ANQGSEA. This CDR3 has 13 amino acids. In nucleotides, the CDR3 is TGCAGCGTAGGGGGGGAGGGTAACAATGAGCAGTCCTTC. Translating gives CSVGGEGNNEQSF.

Comments on this clonotype: A read error is possible here, since a much larger clone lies one base away. This is likely a read error, given that the CDR3 carries no conserved phenylalanine or tryptophan at its end. The chain uses TRBV12-3 or TRBV12-4 and TRBJ1-1; D is possibly TRBD1 (5 bases). The CDR3 contains 12 residues. The V gene lost 6 bases and the J gene lost 8 bases, with 13 bases spanning the gap. In DNA, the CDR3 is TGTGCCAGCAGGGGGGAGGCGGCCGAAGCTTTCCTT. This sequence encodes CASRGEAAEAFL.

Details on this clonotype: This CDR3 fails to terminate in the conserved phenylalanine or tryptophan, so it likely reflects a read error. The V call is TRBV19, the J call TRBJ1-2; no reliable D call. The CDR3 has 12 amino acids. V dropped 3 bases and J dropped 11 bases, with 13 bases sitting between them. The germline CDR1 and CDR2 sequences are LNHDA and SQIVND (reference sequence). The CDR3 DNA follows: TGTGCCAGTAGTATCCGAGGGTCTGGTTACACCCTC. Protein product: CASSIRGSGYTL.

There are a few counts of this clonotype. This chain links TRBV10-3 with TRBJ2-2; the D is unclear. The CDR3 runs to 13 residues. V was shortened by 7 bases and J by 2 bases, with 8 bases between the two germline ends. CDR1 ENHRY and CDR2 SYGVKD come from the germline V gene. The CDR3 reads CAITPGNTGELFF. CDR3 nucleotides: TGTGCCATCACCCCAGGAAACACCGGGGAGCTGTTTTTT.

This clonotype was counted a few times. The V and J genes are TRBV4-1 and TRBJ1-5, with D perhaps matching TRBD1 (6 bases). Per the germline V gene, CDR1 is MGHRA and CDR2 is YSYEKL. The CDR3 runs 18 residues. Deletions cut 2 bases from V and 0 bases from J, with 17 bases between. CDR3 nucleotide sequence: TGCGCCAGCAGCCAATTCGTGGACAGCCGCTATAGCAATCAGCCCCAGCATTTT. Translating it yields CASSQFVDSRYSNQPQHF.

The chain employs TRBV19 and TRBJ1-2; D remains ambiguous. The CDR3 is 12 amino acids. The germline V gene encodes CDR1 LNHDA and CDR2 SQIVND (reference sequence). Trimming shortened V by 6 bases and J by 2 bases, and 7 bases separated the two germline ends. In DNA, the CDR3 is TGTGCCAGTAGCGAAGGGAACTATGGCTACACCTTC. Protein: CASSEGNYGYTF.

The chain couples TRBV12-3 or TRBV12-4 to TRBJ1-5; unclear D gene. This CDR3 comprises 14 residues. Between the trimmed V and J ends, which lost 3 bases and 4 bases, there was a span of 10 bases. The CDR3 bases are TGTGCCAGCAGTTTCGCGCACTCGAATCAGCCCCAGCATTTT. It encodes CASSFAHSNQPQHF.

The chain is built from TRBV3-1 and TRBJ1-5, with D unresolved. Germline loops: CDR1 LGHDT, CDR2 YNNKEL (reference sequence). The CDR3 is made up of 13 amino acids. The V gene lost 0 bases and the J gene lost 6 bases, with 6 bases spanning the gap. The CDR3, as DNA: TGTGCCAGCAGCCAAGAGGTCGGTCAGCCCCAGCATTTT. Residues: CASSQEVGQPQHF.

This chain uses TRBV2 with TRBJ1-5, with D hard to call. V gave up 4 bases and J gave up 0 bases, with 7 bases separating them. This CDR3 comprises 14 residues. Germline V lookup: CDR1 SNHLY, CDR2 FYNNEI. CDR3 sequence (DNA): TGTGCCAGCAGTGGATCGGGTAGCAATCAGCCCCAGCATTTT. It is translated as CASSGSGSNQPQHF.

This clonotype has only a few counts. The chain combines TRBV6-1 with TRBJ2-4; D possibly corresponds to TRBD2 (6 bases). CDR1 MNHNS and CDR2 SASEGT come from the germline V gene. V dropped 7 bases and J dropped 1 base, with 14 bases sitting between them. This CDR3 comprises 15 residues. The chain's CDR3 is CASMEGWGAKNIQYF. The CDR3 DNA sequence: TGTGCCAGCATGGAGGGGTGGGGGGCCAAAAACATTCAGTACTTC.

The chain links TRBV2 to TRBJ2-3; the D gene could be TRBD1 or TRBD2 (5 bases each). The CDR3 is 15 amino acids. Germline CDR1 SNHLY, CDR2 FYNNEI. V shed 4 bases and J shed 2 bases, with 13 bases lying between them. The CDR3 loop is CASSGYGGTTDTQYF. The CDR3 nucleotides read TGTGCCAGCAGTGGATATGGTGGGACCACAGATACGCAGTATTTT.

The V gene is TRBV15, the J gene TRBJ1-5, with TRBD1 matching 10 bases. CDR1 is LNHNV and CDR2 is YYDKDF in the germline V gene (reference sequence). Trimming cost V 4 bases and J 5 bases; bases outside gene matches: 5. This CDR3 has 15 amino acids. The CDR3 loop reads CATSTGTGAHQPQHF. The CDR3 nucleotides are TGTGCCACCAGCACTGGGACAGGGGCTCATCAGCCCCAGCATTTT.

The rearrangement uses TRBV20-1 and TRBJ2-3, with D possibly being TRBD2 (6 bases). The V gene's germline CDR1 is DFQATT and CDR2 SNEGSKA (reference sequence). This CDR3 region has 15 residues. The CDR3 sequence: CGHAPSSDAADTQYF. As DNA, the CDR3 is TGCGGTCATGCCCCATCTAGCGACGCAGCAGATACGCAGTATTTT.

This clonotype was seen ten or more times. V and J are TRBV7-9 and TRBJ2-2; 7 bases map to TRBD1. J gave up 6 bases and V 11 bases, and 9 bases lay outside the gene matches. Germline CDR1 reads SEHNR; CDR2 reads FQNEAQ (reference sequence). CDR3 size: 13 residues. The CDR3 protein is CAHSNRGAGELFF. The CDR3 DNA follows: TGTGCCCATTCGAACAGGGGAGCCGGGGAGCTGTTTTTT.

This chain's CDR3 is CATREGQETQYF. CDR3 in DNA: TGTGCCACCAGAGAGGGGCAAGAGACCCAGTACTTC. The chain carries TRBV10-3 and TRBJ2-5, with D possibly being TRBD1 or TRBD2 (5 bases each). The CDR3 has 12 amino acids. CDR1 is ENHRY and CDR2 is SYGVKD in the germline V gene. Trimming pared 10 bases from V and 2 bases from J, leaving 11 bases between.

V and J are TRBV25-1 and TRBJ1-5, with 10 bases that match TRBD1. Germline values: CDR1 MGHDK, CDR2 SYGVNS. The ends lost 8 bases at V and 2 bases at J; junction bases unmatched: 0. The CDR3 is 13 residues long. The CDR3 DNA is TGTGCCAGCGGGACAGGGGGCAATCAGCCCCAGCATTTT. It yields the protein CASGTGGNQPQHF.

The V gene is TRBV28, the J gene TRBJ1-1; the D is unclear. The CDR3 covers 13 residues. Trimming removed 2 bases at V and 4 bases at J, with 8 bases between. CDR1 MDHEN and CDR2 SYDVKM come from the germline V gene. The CDR3 is CASSLRRSTEAFF. CDR3 DNA: TGTGCCAGCAGTTTACGGCGCAGCACTGAAGCTTTCTTT.

This clonotype has ten or more counts. The chain carries TRBV20-1 and TRBJ1-2; D remains unclear. This CDR3 has 13 amino acids. CDR1 is DFQATT and CDR2 is SNEGSKA in the germline V gene (reference sequence). V lost 3 bases and J lost 4, with 12 bases in between. The CDR3 DNA follows: TGCAGTGCTAGTTCTACCGCCATCTATGGCTACACCTTC. It codes for CSASSTAIYGYTF.

This clonotype occurred a few times. The V gene is TRBV28, the J gene TRBJ2-7; unclear D gene. V lost 4 bases, J lost 0 bases, and 16 bases lay in between. Looked up from germline, CDR1 is MDHEN and CDR2 is SYDVKM. The CDR3 totals 16 residues. CDR3 in DNA: TGTGCCAGCAGTTGGGTGTGGGCTTCAAGCTCCTACGAGCAGTACTTC. Translating gives CASSWVWASSSYEQYF.

The chain recombines TRBV14 with TRBJ1-6; 9 bases are a match to TRBD1. CDR1 and CDR2 (germline): SGHDN, FVKESK. Trimming took 1 base from V and 9 from J; bases not matched to a gene: 4. This CDR3 region has 15 residues. The CDR3 nucleotides are TGTGCCAGCAGCCAAGGGGGACAGGGCGCTTCACCCCTCCACTTT. Translating it yields CASSQGGQGASPLHF.

The V call is TRBV25-1, the J call TRBJ2-1, with D hard to call. The J call could be wrong; TRBJ2-5 is a better fit for the DNA end. This CDR3 region has 14 residues. CDR1 MGHDK and CDR2 SYGVNS come from the germline V gene. CDR3 DNA: TGTGCCAGCACTTTAGATTCGGACGGAGAGACCCAGTACTTC. Translation: CASTLDSDGETQYF.

This clonotype was counted ten times or more. The V gene is TRBV5-6, the J gene TRBJ2-3, with D tentatively TRBD1 or TRBD2 (6 bases each). The CDR3 totals 15 residues. Germline assignment: CDR1 SGHDT and CDR2 YYEEEE. The ends were cut back, 4 bases at V and 3 bases at J, with 15 bases in the middle. This CDR3 is CASSRGWGATDTQYF. The CDR3 nucleotides are TGTGCCAGCAGCCGGGGGTGGGGGGCAACAGATACGCAGTATTTT. The variable domain in full, with the rest retrieved from reference TRBV5-6 and TRBJ2-3, is DAGVTQSPTHLIKTRGQQVTLRCSPKSGHDTVSWYQQALGQGPQFIFQYYEEEERQRGNFPDRFSGHQFPNYSSELNVNALLLGDSALYLCASSRGWGATDTQYFGPGTRLTVL.

By proportion, this clonotype is medium-sized. This chain links TRBV20-1 with TRBJ2-7; D unclear. From germline, CDR1 is DFQATT and CDR2 SNEGSKA (reference sequence). V gave up 1 base and J gave up 3 bases, with 10 bases separating them. The length of the CDR3 is 13 residues. This CDR3 is CSARGLAVYEQYF. The CDR3 DNA reads TGCAGTGCTAGAGGATTGGCGGTCTACGAGCAGTACTTC.

This clonotype was counted at least ten times. This chain joins TRBV6-5 and TRBJ1-1; no clear D. V dropped 6 bases and J dropped 0 bases, with 17 bases sitting between them. This CDR3 spans 16 amino acids. Germline V gene data show CDR1 as MNHEY and CDR2 as SVGAGI. CDR3 residues: CASRPTWTGMNTEAFF. CDR3 nucleotide sequence: TGTGCCAGCAGACCCACATGGACGGGAATGAACACTGAAGCTTTCTTT.

A word on this clonotype: The junction shows a germline mismatch at one end, possibly a read error. V is TRBV25-1 and J is TRBJ2-3; 7 bases agree with TRBD2. The CDR3 contains 17 residues. Germline CDR1 reads MGHDK; CDR2 reads SYGVNS. The CDR3 coding sequence is TGTGCCAGCAGTGAGCCTCTGGGGCGGGGGAGCACAGACACGCAGTATTTC. It specifies CASSEPLGRGSTDTQYF.

This clonotype was picked up many times. The V call is TRBV7-3, the J call TRBJ2-2, with D possibly matching TRBD2 (7 bases). The CDR3 is made up of 16 amino acids. Germline assignment: CDR1 SGHTA and CDR2 FQGTGA. The V and J ends lost 1 base and 2 bases respectively, with 11 bases between them. This CDR3 is CASSLRGGGNTGELFF. As DNA, the CDR3 is TGTGCCAGCAGCTTAAGGGGAGGGGGAAACACCGGGGAGCTGTTTTTT.

The gene calls are TRBV29-1 and TRBJ2-5; TRBD1 might be the D (5 bases). V lost 6 bases, J lost 4 bases, and 24 bases lay in between. The V gene's germline CDR1 is SQVTM and CDR2 ANQGSEA. This CDR3 region has 16 residues. CDR3 protein: CSVTLNFLGARETQYF. The CDR3 DNA is TGCAGCGTGACCCTAAACTTCCTTGGGGCACGAGAGACCCAGTACTTC.

The chain joins TRBV16 to TRBJ2-7; TRBD1 aligns across 10 bases. In germline, CDR1 is KGHSY, CDR2 FQNENV. This CDR3 spans 15 amino acids. V shed 4 bases and J 3 bases; nucleotides not matched to a gene: 6. CDR3 in amino acids: CASSRAGTGDYEQYF. CDR3 coding DNA: TGTGCCAGCAGCCGAGCCGGGACAGGGGACTACGAGCAGTACTTC.

This clonotype was counted many times. The chain uses TRBV20-1 and TRBJ2-7, with TRBD1 matching 10 bases. Per germline, CDR1 DFQATT and CDR2 SNEGSKA (reference sequence). CDR3 length: 14 residues. The ends lost 6 bases at V and 1 base at J; junction bases unmatched: 6. As DNA, the CDR3 is TGCAGTGCCTCGGGGGGACAGGGGTCCTACGAGCAGTACTTC. Protein sequence: CSASGGQGSYEQYF.